Here is one T cell receptor beta chain with its context. The sample is drawn from a study of cytomegalovirus exposure and HLA in healthy donors. Amplification used 60 Vbeta primers and 13 Jbeta primers. This table comes from immunoSEQ multiplex PCR, and its TCRdb copy is limited to in-frame clones, with some not included. The sample carries about 150,000 clones, about four fifths recorded once. Germline values: CDR1 SGHTS, CDR2 YDEGEE. Trimming cost V 1 base and J 7 bases, with 5 bases left between them. The CDR3 runs to 11 residues. The sequenced sample was PBMCs. This TCR came from a man between 25 and 39 years old in good health and CMV-seropositive. V usage is TRBV5-8 and J usage is TRBJ1-2; D unresolved. CDR3 protein: CASSLIGGYTF. The CDR3 nucleotides read TGTGCCAGCAGCTTGATCGGTGGCTACACCTTC.